These T cell receptor beta chains were read from a single sample in a study of Ad26.COV2.S vaccination and SARS-CoV-2 variants. Produced via immunoSEQ multiplex PCR; TCRdb's table is partial and in-frame only. The table has about 350,000 clones, approximately 86% seen once; the top ten hold about 10%. The sequencing here drew on peripheral blood, taken in a trial of Ad26.COV2.S vaccine versus placebo. Receptors originate from a person aged 18-65 years who received the Ad26.COV2.S COVID-19 vaccine or a placebo. CDR3s leave out the opening cysteine and the closing phenylalanine or tryptophan. The D gene is left open where the match is weak. Expanded clones are given a class, and other clones once, few, many or no size at all.

clone_size,v_call,d_call,cdr3_aa
few,TRBV19,.,ASSIGQTNEKLF
.,TRBV5-6,.,ASSLAGRQETQY
.,TRBV6-2/TRBV6-3,.,ASSYSTVYEQY
.,TRBV19,.,ASSMQGLSYEQY
.,TRBV4-3,.,ASSQDSGPLSYEQF
.,TRBV7-8,.,ASSSWENTEAF
.,TRBV12-5,.,ASGPPNRALSYEQY
.,TRBV6-2/TRBV6-3,TRBD1,ASSYPTGTGSTYSNQPQH
.,TRBV10-3,TRBD2,AISEGVAGGDEQY
.,TRBV7-3,TRBD2,ASSLLGGGGGTDTQY
.,TRBV10-3,.,AISEPSGTDPAYEQY
.,TRBV10-3,.,AISPGPERPQY
.,TRBV4-2,TRBD2,ASSQLTPTSSAGELF
.,TRBV9,TRBD2,ASSVEAGEPYEQY
.,TRBV4-2,.,ASSSSWGPQETQY
.,TRBV5-1,TRBD2,ASKGRGNTDTQY
.,TRBV4-1,.,ASSHELRGANYGYT
.,TRBV19,TRBD2,ASSPFMAGEEDEQF
.,TRBV28,.,ASSLLRGDQPQH
.,TRBV6-6,.,ASRTALSLNEKLF
.,TRBV7-8,.,ASSLGRSNYGYT
.,TRBV11-2,TRBD1,ASSLAPPGQGASEAF
once,TRBV9,.,ASSGPRTGELF
.,TRBV30,.,AWSVLEEAF
.,TRBV28,TRBD2,ASTFSGGTGANVLT
.,TRBV6-4,.,ASSEGIWGRSYEQY
.,TRBV7-8,.,ASSLGLVANYGYT
.,TRBV21-1,.,ASSKIGTGAPLSYSPLH
.,TRBV5-1,TRBD1,ASSATGAYEQY
.,TRBV19,.,ASSPQGLLGTEAF
.,TRBV28,TRBD2,ASSFSSGRPDTQY
once,TRBV12-5,.,ASAPTWGRNTEAF
.,TRBV4-3,.,ASSQDNREFNTEAF
.,TRBV5-1,.,ASSSTGIYGYT
.,TRBV4-3,TRBD2,ASSLEAGGINEQF
.,TRBV21-1,.,ASSKEGDSCSYEQY
.,TRBV27,.,ASSSTPSSLYEQY